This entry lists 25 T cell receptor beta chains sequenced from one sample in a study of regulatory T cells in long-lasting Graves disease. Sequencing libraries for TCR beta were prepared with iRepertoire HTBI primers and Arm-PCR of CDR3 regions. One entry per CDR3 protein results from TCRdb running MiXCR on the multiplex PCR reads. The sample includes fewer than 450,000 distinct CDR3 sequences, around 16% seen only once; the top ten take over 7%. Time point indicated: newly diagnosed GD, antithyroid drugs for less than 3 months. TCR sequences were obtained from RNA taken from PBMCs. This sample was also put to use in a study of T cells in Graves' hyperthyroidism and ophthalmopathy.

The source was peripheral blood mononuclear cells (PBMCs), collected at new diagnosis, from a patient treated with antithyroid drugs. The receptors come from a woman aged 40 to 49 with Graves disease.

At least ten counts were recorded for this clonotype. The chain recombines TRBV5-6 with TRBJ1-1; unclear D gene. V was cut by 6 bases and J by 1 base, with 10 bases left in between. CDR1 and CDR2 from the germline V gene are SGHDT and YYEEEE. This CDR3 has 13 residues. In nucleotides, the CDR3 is TGTGCCAGCACCTACAGACCGAACACTGAAGCTTTCTTT. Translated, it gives CASTYRPNTEAFF.

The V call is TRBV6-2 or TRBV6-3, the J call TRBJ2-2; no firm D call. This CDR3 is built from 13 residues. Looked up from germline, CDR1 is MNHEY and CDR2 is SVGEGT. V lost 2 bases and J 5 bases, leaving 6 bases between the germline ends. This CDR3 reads CASSYGRTGELFF. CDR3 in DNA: TGTGCCAGCAGTTACGGACGGACCGGGGAGCTGTTTTTT.

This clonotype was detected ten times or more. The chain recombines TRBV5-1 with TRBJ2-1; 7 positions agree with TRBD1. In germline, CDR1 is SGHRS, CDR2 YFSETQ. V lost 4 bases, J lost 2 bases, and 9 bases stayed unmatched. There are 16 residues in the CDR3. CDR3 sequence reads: CASSLNGQAPYNEQFF. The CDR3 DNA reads TGCGCCAGCAGCCTCAACGGACAGGCCCCCTACAATGAGCAGTTCTTC.

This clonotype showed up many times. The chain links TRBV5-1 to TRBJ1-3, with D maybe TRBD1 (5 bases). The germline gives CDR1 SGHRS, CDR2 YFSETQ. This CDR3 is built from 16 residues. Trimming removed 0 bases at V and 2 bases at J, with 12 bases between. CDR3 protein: CASSLAAGNAGNTIYF. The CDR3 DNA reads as TGCGCCAGCAGCTTGGCGGCAGGGAATGCTGGAAACACCATATATTTT.

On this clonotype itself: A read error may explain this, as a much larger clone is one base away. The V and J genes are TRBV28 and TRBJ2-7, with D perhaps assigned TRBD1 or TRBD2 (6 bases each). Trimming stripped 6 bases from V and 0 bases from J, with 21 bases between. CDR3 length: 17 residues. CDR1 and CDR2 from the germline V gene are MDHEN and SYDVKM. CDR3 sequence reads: CASRAREVGHSSYEQYF. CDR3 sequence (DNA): TGTGCCAGCAGAGCCAGGGAGGTGGGACACAGCTCCTACGAGCAGTACTTC.

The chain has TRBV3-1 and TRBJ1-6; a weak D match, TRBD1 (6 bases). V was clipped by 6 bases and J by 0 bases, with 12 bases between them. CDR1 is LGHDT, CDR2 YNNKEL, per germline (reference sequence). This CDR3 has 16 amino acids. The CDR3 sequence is CASRDSENSYNSPLHF. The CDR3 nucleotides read TGTGCCAGCAGGGACAGTGAAAACTCCTATAATTCACCCCTCCACTTT.

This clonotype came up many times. This chain's CDR3 is CASSQVRRDTYEQYF. The CDR3 coding sequence is TGCGCCAGCAGCCAAGTACGTAGGGATACCTACGAGCAGTACTTC. This sequence joins TRBV4-1 and TRBJ2-7; D remains ambiguous. The CDR3 runs 15 residues. Looked up from germline, CDR1 is MGHRA and CDR2 is YSYEKL. With 1 base removed from V and 2 bases from J, the gap between germline ends came to 12 bases.

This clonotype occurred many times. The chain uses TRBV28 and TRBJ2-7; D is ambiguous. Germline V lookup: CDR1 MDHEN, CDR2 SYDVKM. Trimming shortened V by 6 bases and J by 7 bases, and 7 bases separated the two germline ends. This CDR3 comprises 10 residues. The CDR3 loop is CASSTREQYF. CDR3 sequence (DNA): TGTGCCAGCAGCACGAGGGAGCAGTACTTC.

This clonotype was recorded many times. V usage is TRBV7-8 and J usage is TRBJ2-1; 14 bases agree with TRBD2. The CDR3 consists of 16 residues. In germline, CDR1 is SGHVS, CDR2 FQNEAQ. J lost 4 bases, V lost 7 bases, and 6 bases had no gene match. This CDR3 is CASTERLAGGYNEQFF. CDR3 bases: TGTGCCAGCACAGAACGACTAGCGGGAGGGTACAATGAGCAGTTCTTC.

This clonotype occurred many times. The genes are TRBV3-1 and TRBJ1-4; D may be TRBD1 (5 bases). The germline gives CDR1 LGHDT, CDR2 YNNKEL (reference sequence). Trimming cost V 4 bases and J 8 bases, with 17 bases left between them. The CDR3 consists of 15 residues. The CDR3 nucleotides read TGTGCCAGCAGCCTGACGTTGGGGCTTAGGGAAAAACTGTTTTTT. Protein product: CASSLTLGLREKLFF.

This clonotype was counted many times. CDR3 residues: CSASYQGSTDTQYF. CDR3 coding DNA: TGCAGTGCTAGTTACCAGGGGAGCACAGATACGCAGTATTTT. The chain carries TRBV20-1 and TRBJ2-3, with D possibly matching TRBD1 (6 bases). Trimming took 3 bases from V and 0 from J, leaving 10 bases between them. The CDR3 totals 14 residues. Germline lookup yields CDR1 DFQATT and CDR2 SNEGSKA (reference sequence).

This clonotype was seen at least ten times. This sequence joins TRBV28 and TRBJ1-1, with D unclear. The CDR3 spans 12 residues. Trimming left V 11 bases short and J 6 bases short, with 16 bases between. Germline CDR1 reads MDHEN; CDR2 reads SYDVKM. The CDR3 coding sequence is TGTGCCTGTGTTTCCCAAGAGTCTGAAGCTTTCTTT. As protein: CACVSQESEAFF.

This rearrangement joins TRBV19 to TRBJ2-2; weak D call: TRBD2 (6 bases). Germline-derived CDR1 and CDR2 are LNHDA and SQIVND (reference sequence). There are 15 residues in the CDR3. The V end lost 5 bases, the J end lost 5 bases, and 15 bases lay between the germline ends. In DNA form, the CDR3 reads TGTGCCAGTAGTGGAACGGGAGCCTTAACCGGGGAGCTGTTTTTT. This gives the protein CASSGTGALTGELFF.

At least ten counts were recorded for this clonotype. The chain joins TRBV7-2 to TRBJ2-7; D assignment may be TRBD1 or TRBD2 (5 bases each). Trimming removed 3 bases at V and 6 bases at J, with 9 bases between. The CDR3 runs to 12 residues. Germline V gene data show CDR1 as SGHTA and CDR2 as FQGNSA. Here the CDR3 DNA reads TGTGCCAGCAGCTTGGGACGGACCGAGCAGTACTTC. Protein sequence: CASSLGRTEQYF.

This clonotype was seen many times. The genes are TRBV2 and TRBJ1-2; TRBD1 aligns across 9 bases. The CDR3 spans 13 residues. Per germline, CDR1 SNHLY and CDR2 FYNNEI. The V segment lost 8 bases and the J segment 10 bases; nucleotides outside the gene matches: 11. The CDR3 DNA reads TGTGCCAGCCTAGACCGGGACAGGGCTTCCTACACCTTC. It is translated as CASLDRDRASYTF.

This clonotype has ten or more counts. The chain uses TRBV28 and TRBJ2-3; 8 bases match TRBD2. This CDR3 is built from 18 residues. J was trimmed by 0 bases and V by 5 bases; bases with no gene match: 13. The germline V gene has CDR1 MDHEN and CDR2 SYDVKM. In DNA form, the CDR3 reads TGTGCCAGCAGTGGCCGAGAAGAACTAGCGGTTAGCACAGATACGCAGTATTTT. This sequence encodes CASSGREELAVSTDTQYF.

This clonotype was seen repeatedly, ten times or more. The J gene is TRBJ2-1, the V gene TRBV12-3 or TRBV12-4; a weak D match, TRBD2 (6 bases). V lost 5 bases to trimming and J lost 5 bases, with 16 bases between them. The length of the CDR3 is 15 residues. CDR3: CASSPEGLKNNEQFF. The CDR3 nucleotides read TGTGCCAGCAGTCCAGAGGGACTTAAAAACAATGAGCAGTTCTTC.

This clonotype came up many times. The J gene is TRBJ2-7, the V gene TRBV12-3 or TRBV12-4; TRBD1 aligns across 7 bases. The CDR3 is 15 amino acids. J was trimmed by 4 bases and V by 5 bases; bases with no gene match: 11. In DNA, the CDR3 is TGTGCCAGCAGTCTGACCGGGACAGAGATTTACGAGCAGTACTTC. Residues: CASSLTGTEIYEQYF.

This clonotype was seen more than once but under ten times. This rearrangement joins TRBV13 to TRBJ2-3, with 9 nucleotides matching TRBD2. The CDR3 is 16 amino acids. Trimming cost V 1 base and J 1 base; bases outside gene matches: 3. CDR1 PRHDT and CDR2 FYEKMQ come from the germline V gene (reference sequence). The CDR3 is CASSLEAGGGTDTQYF. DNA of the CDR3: TGTGCCAGCAGCTTAGAAGCGGGAGGTGGCACAGATACGCAGTATTTT.

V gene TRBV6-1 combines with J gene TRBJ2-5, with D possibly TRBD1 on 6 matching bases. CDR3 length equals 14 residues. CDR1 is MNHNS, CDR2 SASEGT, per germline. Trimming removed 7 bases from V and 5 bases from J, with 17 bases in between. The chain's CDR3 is CASTPPGGSETQYF. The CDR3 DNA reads TGTGCCAGCACCCCCCCTGGGGGCTCGGAGACCCAGTACTTC.

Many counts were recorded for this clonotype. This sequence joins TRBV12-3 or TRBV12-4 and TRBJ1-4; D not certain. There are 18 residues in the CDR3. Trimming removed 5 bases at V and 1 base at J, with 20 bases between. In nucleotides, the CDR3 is TGTGCCAGCAGTCTCCTCGTCGGCAGCGACCTAACTAATGAAAAACTGTTTTTT. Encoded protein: CASSLLVGSDLTNEKLFF.

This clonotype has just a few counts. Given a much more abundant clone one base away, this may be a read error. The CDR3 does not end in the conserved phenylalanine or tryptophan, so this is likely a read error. DNA of the CDR3: TGTGCCACCAGCCTCCCTAGCGGGAGGGCCGTGAATGAGCAGTTCCTC. It translates to CATSLPSGRAVNEQFL. The genes are TRBV15 and TRBJ2-1; 12 nucleotides match TRBD2. CDR1 is LNHNV, CDR2 YYDKDF, per germline (reference sequence). The CDR3 totals 16 residues. Germline trimming cut 5 bases from V and 7 bases from J; bases unmatched to any gene: 9.

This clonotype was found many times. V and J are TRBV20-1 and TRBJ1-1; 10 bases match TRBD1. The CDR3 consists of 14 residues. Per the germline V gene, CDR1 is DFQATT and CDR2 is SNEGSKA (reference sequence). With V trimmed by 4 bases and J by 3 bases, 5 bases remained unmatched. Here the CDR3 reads CSATWTGGYTEAFF. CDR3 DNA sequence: TGCAGTGCTACGTGGACAGGGGGGTACACTGAAGCTTTCTTT.

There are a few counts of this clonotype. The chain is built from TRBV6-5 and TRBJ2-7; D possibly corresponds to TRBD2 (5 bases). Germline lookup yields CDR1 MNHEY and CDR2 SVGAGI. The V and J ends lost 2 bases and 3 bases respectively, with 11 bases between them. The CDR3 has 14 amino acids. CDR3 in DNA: TGTGCCAGCAGTTACGGGGAACTAGTCTACGAGCAGTACTTC. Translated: CASSYGELVYEQYF.

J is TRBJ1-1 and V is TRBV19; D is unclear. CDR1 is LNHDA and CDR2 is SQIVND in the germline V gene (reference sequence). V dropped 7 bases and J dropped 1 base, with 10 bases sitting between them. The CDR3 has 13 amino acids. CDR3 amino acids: CASTQSRNTEAFF. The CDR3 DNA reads TGTGCCAGTACTCAGTCGAGGAACACTGAAGCTTTCTTT.